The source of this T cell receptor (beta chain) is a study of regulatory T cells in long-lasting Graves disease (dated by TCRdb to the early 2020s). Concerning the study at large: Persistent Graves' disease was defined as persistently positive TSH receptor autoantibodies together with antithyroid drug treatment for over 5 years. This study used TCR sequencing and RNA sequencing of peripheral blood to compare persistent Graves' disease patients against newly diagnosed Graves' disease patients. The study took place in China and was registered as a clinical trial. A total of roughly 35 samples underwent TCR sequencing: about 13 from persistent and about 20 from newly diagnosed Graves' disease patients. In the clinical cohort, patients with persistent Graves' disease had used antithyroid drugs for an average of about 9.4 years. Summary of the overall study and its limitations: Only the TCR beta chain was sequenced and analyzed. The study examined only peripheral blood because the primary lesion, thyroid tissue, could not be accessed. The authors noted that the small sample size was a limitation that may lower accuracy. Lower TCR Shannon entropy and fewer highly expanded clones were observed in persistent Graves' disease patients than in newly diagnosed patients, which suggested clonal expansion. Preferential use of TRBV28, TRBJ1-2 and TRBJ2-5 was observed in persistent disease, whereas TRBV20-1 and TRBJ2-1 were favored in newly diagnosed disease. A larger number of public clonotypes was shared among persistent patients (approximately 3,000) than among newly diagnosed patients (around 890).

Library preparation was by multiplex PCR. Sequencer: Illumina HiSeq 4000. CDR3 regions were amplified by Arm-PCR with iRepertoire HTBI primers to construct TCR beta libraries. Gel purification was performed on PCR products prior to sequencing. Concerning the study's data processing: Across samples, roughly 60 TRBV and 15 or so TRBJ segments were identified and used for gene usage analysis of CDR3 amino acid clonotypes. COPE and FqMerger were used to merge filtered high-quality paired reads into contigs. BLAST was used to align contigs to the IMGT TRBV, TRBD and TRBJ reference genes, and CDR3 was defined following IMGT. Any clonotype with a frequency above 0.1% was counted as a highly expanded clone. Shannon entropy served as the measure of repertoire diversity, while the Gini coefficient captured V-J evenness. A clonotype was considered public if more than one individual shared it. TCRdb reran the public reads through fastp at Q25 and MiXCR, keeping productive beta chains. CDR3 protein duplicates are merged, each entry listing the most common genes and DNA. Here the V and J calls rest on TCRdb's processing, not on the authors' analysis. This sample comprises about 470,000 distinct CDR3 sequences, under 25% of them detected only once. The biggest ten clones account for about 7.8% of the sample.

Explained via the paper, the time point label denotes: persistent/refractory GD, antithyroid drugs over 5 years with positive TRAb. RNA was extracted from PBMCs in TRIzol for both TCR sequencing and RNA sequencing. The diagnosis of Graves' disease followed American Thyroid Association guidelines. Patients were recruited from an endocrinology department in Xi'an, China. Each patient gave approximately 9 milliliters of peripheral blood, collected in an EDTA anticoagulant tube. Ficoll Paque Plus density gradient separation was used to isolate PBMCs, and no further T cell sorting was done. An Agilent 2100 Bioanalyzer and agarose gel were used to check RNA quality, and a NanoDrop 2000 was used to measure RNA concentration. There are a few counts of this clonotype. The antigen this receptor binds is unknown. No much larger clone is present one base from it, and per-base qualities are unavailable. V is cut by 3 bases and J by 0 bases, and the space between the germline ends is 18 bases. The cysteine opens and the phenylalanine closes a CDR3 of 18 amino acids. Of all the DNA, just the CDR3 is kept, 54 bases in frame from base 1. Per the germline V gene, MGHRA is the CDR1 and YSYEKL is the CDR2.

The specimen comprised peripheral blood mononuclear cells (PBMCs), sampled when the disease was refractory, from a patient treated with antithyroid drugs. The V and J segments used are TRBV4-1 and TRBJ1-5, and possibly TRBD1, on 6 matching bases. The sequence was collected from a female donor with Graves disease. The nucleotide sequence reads TGCGCCAGCAGCCAGTACCCGAGACAGGTATATAGCAATCAGCCCCAGCATTTT. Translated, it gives CASSQYPRQVYSNQPQHF.